Following are 32 T cell receptor beta chains from one sample sequenced in a study of shared clonotypes between healthy human individuals (dated by TCRdb to about 2020). The library was produced with the immunoSEQ multiplex PCR assay. Held by TCRdb, this immuneACCESS table contains in-frame sequences only and omits some clones. Under half of the omission traces to an unresolved V gene where checked; the cause of the rest is unknown. Recorded for this sample are 520,000 or so clones; more than 65% of them occurred a single time. The ten largest clones represent over 10% of the sample. The sequenced sample consisted of PBMCs. These receptors all come from a middle-aged woman in good health. Some clones in this sample may be carry-over from other donors' samples.

This rearrangement joins TRBV7-9 to TRBJ2-1, with 10 bases matching TRBD1. The germline V gene has CDR1 SEHNR and CDR2 FQNEAQ (reference sequence). Trimming cost V 0 bases and J 5 bases; bases outside gene matches: 4. The CDR3 loop spans 16 amino acids. CDR3: CASSLALGQGHNEQFF. The CDR3 DNA is TGTGCCAGCAGCTTAGCGCTGGGACAGGGGCACAATGAGCAGTTCTTC.

Here the CDR3 reads CASSPDPWYNEQFF. CDR3 DNA: TGTGCCAGTAGCCCCGATCCCTGGTACAATGAGCAGTTCTTC. The rearrangement links TRBV19 to TRBJ2-1; no clear D gene. The CDR3 totals 14 residues. The V end was cut by 6 bases, the J end by 4 bases, with 13 bases between. Looked up from germline, CDR1 is LNHDA and CDR2 is SQIVND (reference sequence).

This sequence joins TRBV19 and TRBJ1-5; TRBD1 agrees at 9 bases. V was pared by 4 bases and J by 1 base, with 5 bases of the junction left unmatched. The CDR3 runs 16 residues. Germline V gene data show CDR1 as LNHDA and CDR2 as SQIVND (reference sequence). CDR3 residues: CASSTLQGASNQPQHF. CDR3 bases: TGTGCCAGTAGTACCTTACAGGGGGCGAGCAATCAGCCCCAGCATTTT.

This sequence joins TRBV6-1 and TRBJ2-1; D remains ambiguous. This CDR3 is 15 amino acids long. Trimming took off 2 bases at V and 4 bases at J, with 12 bases between the two ends. From germline, CDR1 is MNHNS and CDR2 SASEGT. CDR3 bases: TGTGCCAGCAGTGAAAGGACCCGATCTTACAATGAGCAGTTCTTC. Protein product: CASSERTRSYNEQFF.

V and J are TRBV4-2 and TRBJ1-4, with D possibly TRBD1 on 6 matching bases. The CDR3 loop spans 17 amino acids. The V end lost 4 bases, the J end lost 7 bases, and 22 bases lay between the germline ends. The germline V gene encodes CDR1 LGHNA and CDR2 YNFKEQ. The CDR3: CASSRRGRTGAGEKLFF. The CDR3 DNA sequence: TGTGCCAGCAGCCGCAGGGGCCGAACCGGGGCGGGTGAAAAACTGTTTTTT.

CDR3 region: CASSLSGPRGDTQYF. The CDR3 DNA sequence: TGTGCCAGCAGCTTATCGGGCCCACGGGGGGATACGCAGTATTTT. J is TRBJ2-3 and V is TRBV7-2; TRBD2 is a possible D gene (6 bases). The CDR3 length is 15 residues. Trimming stripped 2 bases from V and 6 bases from J, with 15 bases between. Germline V gives CDR1 SGHTA, CDR2 FQGNSA.

In this sample, this clone turned up once. The CDR3 nucleotides read TGCAGCGGTCATAGCGGGAGGGGGAGCACAGATACGCAGTATTTT. Its translation is CSGHSGRGSTDTQYF. The V call is TRBV29-1, the J call TRBJ2-3, with 11 bases matching TRBD2. Germline CDR1 reads SQVTM; CDR2 reads ANQGSEA. The CDR3 has 15 amino acids. The V gene end was trimmed by 7 bases and the J gene end by 0 bases; junction bases not matched to a gene: 6.

The gene calls are TRBV7-6 and TRBJ2-1; 9 nucleotides agree with TRBD2. Germline values: CDR1 SGHVS, CDR2 FNYEAQ. The CDR3 contains 16 residues. The V and J ends lost 0 bases and 0 bases, in that order; junction bases with no gene match: 0. In DNA, the CDR3 is TGTGCCAGCAGCTTAGCTAGCGGGAGCTCCTACAATGAGCAGTTCTTC. As protein: CASSLASGSSYNEQFF.

The chain uses TRBV5-6 and TRBJ2-7; D is perhaps TRBD1 or TRBD2 (5 bases each). V was shortened by 7 bases and J by 2 bases, with 10 bases between the two germline ends. CDR1 SGHDT and CDR2 YYEEEE come from the germline V gene. The CDR3 contains 12 residues. The CDR3, as DNA: TGTGCCAGCTCCGAGGGGCCCTACGAGCAGTACTTC. Translation: CASSEGPYEQYF.

This chain links TRBV6-5 with TRBJ2-7; D may match TRBD1 or TRBD2 (5 bases each). Germline V gene sequence: CDR1 MNHEY, CDR2 SVGAGI. The germline V and J ends were trimmed by 0 bases and 7 bases, with 19 bases remaining between them. The CDR3 loop spans 16 amino acids. The CDR3 coding sequence is TGTGCCAGCAGTTACTCTGGGAGCCGGGACCCGATGGAGCAGTACTTC. Translated: CASSYSGSRDPMEQYF.

This clone came up once. The rearrangement uses TRBV5-8 and TRBJ1-6; D might be TRBD1 (5 bases). Per the germline V gene, CDR1 is SGHTS and CDR2 is YDEGEE. Trimming took off 5 bases at V and 0 bases at J, with 9 bases between the two ends. CDR3 length: 15 amino acids. DNA for the CDR3: TGTGCCAGCAGTTCCAGGGTCTCCTATAATTCACCCCTCCACTTT. This gives the protein CASSSRVSYNSPLHF.

This clone was seen only once. V usage is TRBV6-6 and J usage is TRBJ2-7; 9 nucleotides align to TRBD1. The CDR3 has 15 amino acids. The V gene end was trimmed by 2 bases and the J gene end by 0 bases; junction bases not matched to a gene: 2. Germline V gene data show CDR1 as MNHNY and CDR2 as SVGAGI (reference sequence). The CDR3 DNA is TGTGCCAGCAGTTACCGACAGGGGGGCTCCTACGAGCAGTACTTC. Amino acid sequence: CASSYRQGGSYEQYF.

This chain joins TRBV5-6 and TRBJ2-1; D is perhaps TRBD2 (6 bases). The CDR3 extends over 17 amino acids. The germline V and J ends were trimmed by 0 bases and 0 bases, with 13 bases remaining between them. CDR1 and CDR2 (germline): SGHDT, YYEEEE. DNA of the CDR3: TGTGCCAGCAGCTTGGGGGTGCGGGGAAGCTCCTACAATGAGCAGTTCTTC. Translating it yields CASSLGVRGSSYNEQFF. The variable domain in full, completed from reference TRBV5-6 and TRBJ2-1, reads DAGVTQSPTHLIKTRGQQVTLRCSPKSGHDTVSWYQQALGQGPQFIFQYYEEEERQRGNFPDRFSGHQFPNYSSELNVNALLLGDSALYLCASSLGVRGSSYNEQFFGPGTRLTVL.

This chain links TRBV19 with TRBJ1-2; no reliable D call. Trimming cost V 4 bases and J 3 bases, with 12 bases left between them. Germline lookup yields CDR1 LNHDA and CDR2 SQIVND (reference sequence). The CDR3 length is 14 residues. The CDR3 DNA sequence: TGTGCCAGTAGTACCCACGCAACGGACTATGGCTACACCTTC. Protein product: CASSTHATDYGYTF.

The rearrangement joins TRBV27 to TRBJ2-7, with 14 positions matching TRBD2. Germline V CDR1 and CDR2: MNHEY, SMNVEV (reference sequence). The CDR3 length is 17 residues. The V and J ends lost 3 bases and 7 bases, in that order; junction bases with no gene match: 11. The CDR3 coding sequence is TGTGCCAGCAGTTTCCTCTACGGACTAGCGGGAGGAGGGGAGCAGTACTTC. This codes for CASSFLYGLAGGGEQYF.

J is TRBJ2-2 and V is TRBV25-1; 8 nucleotides align to TRBD1. V shed 3 bases and J 3 bases; nucleotides not matched to a gene: 6. This CDR3 is built from 16 residues. Germline V CDR1 and CDR2: MGHDK, SYGVNS. The CDR3 is CASSDGRTGHTGELFF. As DNA, the CDR3 is TGTGCCAGCAGTGACGGGCGGACAGGGCACACCGGGGAGCTGTTTTTT.

The chain has TRBV5-1 and TRBJ2-7, with 8 bases that match TRBD1. The CDR3 covers 16 residues. The V gene end was trimmed by 4 bases and the J gene end by 2 bases; junction bases not matched to a gene: 11. Germline assignment: CDR1 SGHRS and CDR2 YFSETQ. CDR3 in DNA: TGCGCCAGCAGCCCAGGGGGCAGGTTAACTGCCTACGAGCAGTACTTC. Protein: CASSPGGRLTAYEQYF.

The chain employs TRBV5-1 and TRBJ2-5; perhaps TRBD1 as D (5 bases). The germline gives CDR1 SGHRS, CDR2 YFSETQ. The CDR3 has 14 amino acids. V was shortened by 3 bases and J by 5 bases, with 14 bases between the two germline ends. The DNA of the CDR3 is TGCGCCAGCAGCTACGGTTCAGGGTCGGAGACCCAGTACTTC. It encodes CASSYGSGSETQYF.

V is TRBV7-2 and J is TRBJ2-7; D might be TRBD2 (6 bases). Between the trimmed V and J ends, which lost 3 bases and 1 base, there was a span of 13 bases. This CDR3 spans 15 amino acids. Germline CDR1 and CDR2: SGHTA and FQGNSA. The CDR3: CASSFQRATSYEQYF. CDR3 nucleotides: TGTGCCAGCAGCTTCCAGCGGGCCACTTCCTACGAGCAGTACTTC.

The V and J genes are TRBV30 and TRBJ2-2; D is uncertain. V lost 1 base and J lost 6, with 6 bases in between. CDR1 is GTSNPN and CDR2 is SVGIG in the germline V gene (reference sequence). The length of the CDR3 is 12 residues. CDR3 nucleotides: TGTGCCTGGAGTGCCGATGCCGGGGAGCTGTTTTTT. Protein product: CAWSADAGELFF.

This clone was counted once. V gene TRBV6-1 combines with J gene TRBJ2-7; 8 nucleotides line up with TRBD1. J gave up 5 bases and V 1 base, and 4 bases lay outside the gene matches. This CDR3 comprises 14 residues. Looked up from germline, CDR1 is MNHNS and CDR2 is SASEGT. DNA for the CDR3: TGTGCCAGCAGTGAAGGGACAGGGTACGACGAGCAGTACTTC. It encodes CASSEGTGYDEQYF.

This clone came up a few times. The chain is built from TRBV29-1 and TRBJ1-1; weak D call: TRBD1 (6 bases). The CDR3 length is 13 residues. V was cut by 7 bases and J by 7 bases, with 19 bases left in between. The germline CDR1 and CDR2 sequences are SQVTM and ANQGSEA. The CDR3 loop reads CSATQGNGDEAFF. The CDR3 DNA sequence: TGCAGCGCGACACAGGGTAATGGTGATGAAGCTTTCTTT.

This clone was detected only a few times. The chain is built from TRBV15 and TRBJ2-7; 7 bases match TRBD2. Germline CDR1 reads LNHNV; CDR2 reads YYDKDF (reference sequence). With V trimmed by 8 bases and J by 1 base, 5 bases remained unmatched. This CDR3 contains 13 residues. In nucleotides, the CDR3 is TGTGCCACCGGGGGGGGAGCGTCCTACGAGCAGTACTTC. This sequence encodes CATGGGASYEQYF.

The CDR3 DNA is TGCAGCGGTACCAACAGTTCGAATCAGCCCCAGCATTTT. Translated: CSGTNSSNQPQHF. The chain recombines TRBV29-1 with TRBJ1-5; D remains ambiguous. The germline gives CDR1 SQVTM, CDR2 ANQGSEA. Trimming stripped 7 bases from V and 4 bases from J, with 14 bases between. The CDR3 has 13 residues.

This chain uses TRBV18 with TRBJ2-1; D possibly corresponds to TRBD1 (5 bases). This CDR3 contains 15 residues. V was clipped by 2 bases and J by 4 bases, with 12 bases between them. CDR1 is KGHSH, CDR2 LQKENI, per germline. CDR3 coding DNA: TGTGCCAGCTCACCAGTGGACATCCGATACAATGAGCAGTTCTTC. Amino acid sequence: CASSPVDIRYNEQFF.

J is TRBJ1-2 and V is TRBV5-1; maybe TRBD1 (5 bases). Germline lookup yields CDR1 SGHRS and CDR2 YFSETQ. The CDR3 runs 12 residues. Trimming removed 2 bases at V and 8 bases at J, with 10 bases between. The CDR3 nucleotides are TGCGCCAGCAGCTTTTGGGGGGACGGCTACACCTTC. It is translated as CASSFWGDGYTF.

The chain links TRBV29-1 to TRBJ2-5, with D possibly matching TRBD2 (6 bases). CDR3 length: 12 residues. CDR1 SQVTM and CDR2 ANQGSEA come from the germline V gene. Between the trimmed V and J ends, which lost 7 bases and 1 base, there was a span of 10 bases. CDR3 protein: CSGLGLQETQYF. The CDR3 DNA follows: TGCAGCGGGTTGGGACTCCAAGAGACCCAGTACTTC.

The V call is TRBV2, the J call TRBJ2-5; 9 bases match TRBD2. CDR3 size: 13 residues. V was pared by 7 bases and J by 4 bases, with 4 bases of the junction left unmatched. CDR1 and CDR2 (germline): SNHLY, FYNNEI. Here the CDR3 reads CASIGLARETQYF. CDR3 DNA: TGTGCCAGCATAGGACTAGCGAGAGAGACCCAGTACTTC.

The chain couples TRBV7-3 to TRBJ1-1; weak D call: TRBD1 (6 bases). Germline lookup yields CDR1 SGHTA and CDR2 FQGTGA. The V end lost 1 base, the J end lost 0 bases, and 9 bases lay between the germline ends. This CDR3 is 15 amino acids long. The CDR3 nucleotides are TGTGCCAGCAGCTTAAACCCAGGGGTGAACACTGAAGCTTTCTTT. Translated, it gives CASSLNPGVNTEAFF. Looking up the rest from reference TRBV7-3 and TRBJ1-1 gives the full variable domain: GAGVSQTPSNKVTEKGKYVELRCDPISGHTALYWYRQSLGQGPEFLIYFQGTGAADDSGLPNDRFFAVRPEGSVSTLKIQRTERGDSAVYLCASSLNPGVNTEAFFGQGTRLTVV.

This sequence joins TRBV6-6 and TRBJ2-3; D is unclear. The CDR3 is made up of 15 amino acids. Per germline, CDR1 MNHNY and CDR2 SVGAGI (reference sequence). With 7 bases removed from V and 7 bases from J, the gap between germline ends came to 21 bases. The CDR3: CASTPPGYSGYTQYF. In DNA, the CDR3 is TGTGCCAGCACGCCCCCAGGTTACTCTGGGTATACGCAGTATTTT.

The J gene is TRBJ2-3, the V gene TRBV9, with D perhaps matching TRBD1 (5 bases). V lost 4 bases, J lost 2 bases, and 8 bases lay in between. Germline-derived CDR1 and CDR2 are SGDLS and YYNGEE. The CDR3 loop spans 13 amino acids. The CDR3, as DNA: TGTGCCAGCAGCCCAGGGTTCACAGATACGCAGTATTTT. Its protein is CASSPGFTDTQYF. The whole variable domain, filled in from reference TRBV9 and TRBJ2-3, reads DSGVTQTPKHLITATGQRVTLRCSPRSGDLSVYWYQQSLDQGLQFLIQYYNGEERAKGNILERFSAQQFPDLHSELNLSSLELGDSALYFCASSPGFTDTQYFGPGTRLTVL.

The J gene is TRBJ1-5, the V gene TRBV18; no reliable D call. The CDR3 totals 13 residues. With 3 bases removed from V and 4 bases from J, the gap between germline ends came to 7 bases. CDR1 KGHSH and CDR2 LQKENI come from the germline V gene. Here the CDR3 reads CASSPRENQPQHF. Written as DNA, the CDR3 is TGTGCCAGCTCACCTAGGGAGAATCAGCCCCAGCATTTT. Variable domain in full (rest from reference TRBV18 and TRBJ1-5): NAGVMQNPRHLVRRRGQEARLRCSPMKGHSHVYWYRQLPEEGLKFMVYLQKENIIDESGMPKERFSAEFPKEGPSILRIQQVVRGDSAAYFCASSPRENQPQHFGDGTRLSIL.